This T cell receptor (beta chain) was identified during a study of blood T cell repertoires in COVID-19. As originally analysed: Reference gene primer amplification gave nucleated cell count estimates. Sequencing was performed with immunoSEQ multiplex PCR; in TCRdb, only in-frame clones are kept and a portion is missing. Clone size and V and J calls were adopted from that table, with D and trimming inferred from the DNA. The data show around 300,000 clones, with 75% to 90% seen just once and roughly 2.7% held by the top ten. The study counted Cohort 3 donors as recovered given two negative PCRs, clearance, or symptom resolution. The CDR3 extends over 13 amino acids. V dropped 1 base and J dropped 5 bases, with 8 bases sitting between them. Germline V CDR1 and CDR2: SGHDT, YYEEEE.

The chain recombines TRBV5-6 with TRBJ2-3, with D perhaps matching TRBD2 (6 bases). This receptor was taken from a woman between 45 and 60 years old who had recovered from COVID-19. Sequencing input: PBMCs or T cells enriched from blood (not recorded which). The CDR3 nucleotides read TGTGCCAGCAGCTTGCCCGGGGGAGATACGCAGTATTTT. Translated, it gives CASSLPGGDTQYF.